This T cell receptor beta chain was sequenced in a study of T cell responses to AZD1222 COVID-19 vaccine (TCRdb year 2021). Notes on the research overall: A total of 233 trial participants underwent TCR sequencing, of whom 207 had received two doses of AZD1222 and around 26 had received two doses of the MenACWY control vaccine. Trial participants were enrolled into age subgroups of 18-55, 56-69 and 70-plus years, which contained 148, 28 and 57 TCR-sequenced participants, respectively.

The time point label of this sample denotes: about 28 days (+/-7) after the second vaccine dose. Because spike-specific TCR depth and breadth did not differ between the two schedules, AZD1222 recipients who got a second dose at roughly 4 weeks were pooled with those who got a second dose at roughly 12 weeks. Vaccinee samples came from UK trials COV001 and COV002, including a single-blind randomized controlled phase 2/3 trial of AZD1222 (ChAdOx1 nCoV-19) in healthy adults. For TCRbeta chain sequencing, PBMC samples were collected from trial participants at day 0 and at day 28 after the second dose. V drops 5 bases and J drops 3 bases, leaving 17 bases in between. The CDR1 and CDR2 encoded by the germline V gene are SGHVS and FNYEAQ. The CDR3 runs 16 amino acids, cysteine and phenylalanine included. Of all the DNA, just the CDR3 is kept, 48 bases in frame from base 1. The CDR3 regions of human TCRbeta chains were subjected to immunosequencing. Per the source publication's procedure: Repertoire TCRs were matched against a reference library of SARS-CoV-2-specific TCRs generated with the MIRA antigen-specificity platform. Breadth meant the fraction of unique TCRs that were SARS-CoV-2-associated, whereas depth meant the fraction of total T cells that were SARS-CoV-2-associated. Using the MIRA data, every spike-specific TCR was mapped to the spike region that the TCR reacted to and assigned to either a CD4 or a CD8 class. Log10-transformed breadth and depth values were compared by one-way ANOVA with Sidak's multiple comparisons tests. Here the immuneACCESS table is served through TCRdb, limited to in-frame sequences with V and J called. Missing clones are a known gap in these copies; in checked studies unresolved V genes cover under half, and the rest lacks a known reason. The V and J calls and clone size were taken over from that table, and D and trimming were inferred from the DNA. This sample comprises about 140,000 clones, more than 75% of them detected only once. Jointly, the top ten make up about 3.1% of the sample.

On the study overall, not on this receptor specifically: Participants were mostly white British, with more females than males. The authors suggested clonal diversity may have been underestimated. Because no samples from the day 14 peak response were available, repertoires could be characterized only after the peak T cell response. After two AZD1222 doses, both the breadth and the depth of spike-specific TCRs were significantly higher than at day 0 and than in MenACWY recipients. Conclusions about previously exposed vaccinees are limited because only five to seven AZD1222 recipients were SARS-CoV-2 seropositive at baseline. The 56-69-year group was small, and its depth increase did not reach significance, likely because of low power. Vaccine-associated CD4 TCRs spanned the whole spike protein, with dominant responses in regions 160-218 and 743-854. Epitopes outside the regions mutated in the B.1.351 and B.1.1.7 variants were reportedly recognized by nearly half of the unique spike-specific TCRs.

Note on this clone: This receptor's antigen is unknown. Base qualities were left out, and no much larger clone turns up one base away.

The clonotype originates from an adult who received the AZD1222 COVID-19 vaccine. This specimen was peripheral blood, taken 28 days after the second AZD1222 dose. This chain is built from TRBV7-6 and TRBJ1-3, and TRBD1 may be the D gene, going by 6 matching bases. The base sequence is TGTGCCAGCAGCCCAGCCCCTGCAGGGGTTGGAAACACCATATATTTT. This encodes CASSPAPAGVGNTIYF.